The 24 T cell receptor beta chains listed next were all sequenced from one sample in a study of blood T cell repertoires in COVID-19. Generated by immunoSEQ multiplex PCR, the TCRdb table keeps only in-frame clones and is missing some. The sample lists more than 110,000 clones, about 75% occurring once. The sequenced sample consisted of PBMCs or T cells enriched from blood (not recorded which). All receptors come from a woman between 50 and 59 years old who had recovered from COVID-19.

J is TRBJ1-1 and V is TRBV2; 8 bases are a match to TRBD1. CDR1 and CDR2 from the germline V gene are SNHLY and FYNNEI. With V trimmed by 3 bases and J by 4 bases, 4 bases remained unmatched. CDR3 size: 14 residues. CDR3 DNA: TGTGCCAGCAGTGACAGGGGGCAGGGCACTGAAGCTTTCTTT. Translated: CASSDRGQGTEAFF.

V usage is TRBV5-5 and J usage is TRBJ2-3; D gene unclear. Germline V gives CDR1 SGHKS, CDR2 YYEKEE (reference sequence). V was shortened by 0 bases and J by 1 base, with 18 bases between the two germline ends. CDR3 length equals 18 residues. The CDR3 coding sequence is TGTGCCAGCAGCTTGGTTCCGTGGGCAGACACGGGCACAGATACGCAGTATTTT. Its translation is CASSLVPWADTGTDTQYF.

The chain is built from TRBV2 and TRBJ2-7, with D perhaps matching TRBD1 (6 bases). The CDR3 has 14 amino acids. Germline V gives CDR1 SNHLY, CDR2 FYNNEI. Trimming took 4 bases from V and 6 from J, leaving 16 bases between them. CDR3 bases: TGTGCCAGCAGTGCACCGGGACATCATAGCGAGCAGTACTTC. Protein: CASSAPGHHSEQYF.

The chain is built from TRBV6-5 and TRBJ2-1; 7 bases map to TRBD1. The ends lost 0 bases at V and 8 bases at J; junction bases unmatched: 10. CDR1 and CDR2 from the germline V gene are MNHEY and SVGAGI. This CDR3 has 16 amino acids. The CDR3 DNA reads as TGTGCCAGCAGTTACTCCCGGGACAGACTCCATCATGAGCAGTTCTTC. It is translated as CASSYSRDRLHHEQFF.

The V and J genes are TRBV3-1 (or the pseudogene TRBV3-2) and TRBJ1-3; weak D call: TRBD1 (6 bases). The CDR3 length is 17 residues. Germline assignment: CDR1 LGHDT and CDR2 YNNKEL (reference sequence). The V and J ends lost 1 base and 2 bases respectively, with 15 bases between them. CDR3 nucleotide sequence: TGTGCCAGCAGCCAAGGCTTACAGGGAATCACTGGAAACACCATATATTTT. As protein: CASSQGLQGITGNTIYF.

J is TRBJ2-4 and V is TRBV2, with TRBD2 matching 7 bases. Trimming removed 3 bases from V and 0 bases from J; junction bases left unmatched: 2. The CDR3 has 15 amino acids. Germline assignment: CDR1 SNHLY and CDR2 FYNNEI. CDR3 DNA sequence: TGTGCCAGCAGTGAGGGAGGGTTAGCCAAAAACATTCAGTACTTC. The encoded protein is CASSEGGLAKNIQYF.

The genes are TRBV28 and TRBJ2-5, with 11 bases identical to TRBD2. Germline loops: CDR1 MDHEN, CDR2 SYDVKM. The CDR3 totals 16 residues. V was clipped by 4 bases and J by 4 bases; unmatched bases: 8. The CDR3 region is CASSSHSGRARETQYF. The DNA for the CDR3 is TGTGCCAGCAGTTCCCATAGCGGGAGGGCCCGAGAGACCCAGTACTTC.

The CDR3, as DNA: TGTGCCAGCAGCTCCGGGATTTTTGATACGCAGTATTTT. Translation: CASSSGIFDTQYF. The V gene is TRBV7-6, the J gene TRBJ2-3; D is perhaps TRBD2 (5 bases). The V end lost 4 bases, the J end lost 6 bases, and 11 bases lay between the germline ends. Germline values: CDR1 SGHVS, CDR2 FNYEAQ. The length of the CDR3 is 13 residues.

The V and J genes are TRBV5-4 and TRBJ1-2; TRBD1 is a possible D gene (5 bases). V was clipped by 1 base and J by 4 bases, with 8 bases between them. Germline CDR1 and CDR2: SGHNT and YYREEE (reference sequence). The CDR3 is made up of 13 amino acids. This CDR3 reads CASSLMGGYGYTF. The CDR3 nucleotides are TGTGCCAGCAGCTTGATGGGGGGCTATGGCTACACCTTC.

This clone was observed a few times. The chain is built from TRBV7-8 and TRBJ1-2; D possibly corresponds to TRBD1 (6 bases). With 2 bases removed from V and 0 bases from J, the gap between germline ends came to 13 bases. The CDR3 runs to 16 residues. Germline CDR1 is SGHVS and CDR2 is FQNEAQ. The CDR3 is CASSLPTQGANYGYTF. The CDR3 nucleotides read TGTGCCAGCAGCTTACCGACACAGGGAGCTAACTATGGCTACACCTTC.

The chain has TRBV5-5 and TRBJ1-1; 7 nucleotides match TRBD1. V gave up 5 bases and J gave up 6 bases; unmatched junction bases: 16. Per germline, CDR1 SGHKS and CDR2 YYEKEE (reference sequence). The CDR3 is 16 amino acids. The CDR3, as DNA: TGTGCCAGCAGACGTGAGGGGGCGCGGACCTCAGCTGAAGCTTTCTTT. Protein sequence: CASRREGARTSAEAFF.

This chain links TRBV5-4 with TRBJ1-4, with TRBD1 matching over 9 bases. V shed 4 bases and J 6 bases; nucleotides not matched to a gene: 10. Germline V gene sequence: CDR1 SGHNT, CDR2 YYREEE (reference sequence). The CDR3 totals 16 residues. The CDR3 loop reads CASSRGSGQGYEKLFF. The CDR3 coding sequence is TGTGCCAGCAGCCGCGGGTCGGGACAGGGTTATGAAAAACTGTTTTTT.

About this clone: One end of the junction fails to match germline, which may point to a read error. The genes are TRBV29-1 and TRBJ1-2; TRBD1 agrees at 11 bases. The CDR3 covers 12 residues. Germline CDR1 reads SQVTM; CDR2 reads ANQGSEA. The CDR3 nucleotides are TGCAGCGTAGAAGGGACAGGGGGAGGCTACACCTTC. Translation: CSVEGTGGGYTF.

This clone showed up just once. The V gene is TRBV7-3, the J gene TRBJ1-1; the D is unclear. The CDR3 is 13 amino acids. CDR1 and CDR2 (germline): SGHTA, FQGTGA. V dropped 3 bases and J dropped 4 bases, with 9 bases sitting between them. In DNA form, the CDR3 reads TGTGCCAGCAGCTTGGGCAGTGGCACTGAAGCTTTCTTT. It encodes CASSLGSGTEAFF. The full variable domain, its missing parts supplied by reference TRBV7-3 and TRBJ1-1, is GAGVSQTPSNKVTEKGKYVELRCDPISGHTALYWYRQSLGQGPEFLIYFQGTGAADDSGLPNDRFFAVRPEGSVSTLKIQRTERGDSAVYLCASSLGSGTEAFFGQGTRLTVV.

The rearrangement joins TRBV10-3 to TRBJ1-5; D may be TRBD1 (5 bases). Germline CDR1 is ENHRY and CDR2 is SYGVKD. The CDR3 is made up of 13 amino acids. V was cut by 0 bases and J by 8 bases, with 8 bases left in between. The CDR3 loop reads CAISESREKPQHF. The CDR3 nucleotides are TGTGCCATCAGTGAGTCCAGGGAAAAGCCCCAGCATTTT.

This chain uses TRBV4-1 with TRBJ2-2; 7 bases fit TRBD1. CDR1 is MGHRA and CDR2 is YSYEKL in the germline V gene. CDR3 length: 17 amino acids. V lost 4 bases to trimming and J lost 5 bases; unmatched junction nucleotides: 13. The CDR3 protein is CASSPVAQGVGTGELFF. The CDR3 bases are TGCGCCAGCAGCCCAGTCGCGCAGGGGGTTGGAACCGGGGAGCTGTTTTTT.

V and J are TRBV11-3 and TRBJ2-7; 8 bases agree with TRBD1. CDR3 length: 16 residues. V gave up 5 bases and J gave up 0 bases; unmatched junction bases: 9. Looked up from germline, CDR1 is SGHNT and CDR2 is YENEEA. The CDR3 DNA sequence: TGTGCCAGCAGCCAGGGTGGGGACAGGTACTCCTACGAGCAGTACTTC. It translates to CASSQGGDRYSYEQYF.

The chain recombines TRBV19 with TRBJ1-5; perhaps TRBD1 as D (6 bases). V lost 7 bases and J 6 bases, leaving 10 bases between the germline ends. Germline values: CDR1 LNHDA, CDR2 SQIVND (reference sequence). This CDR3 spans 12 amino acids. The CDR3 sequence: CASNRVGQPQHF. The DNA of the CDR3 is TGTGCCAGTAACAGGGTAGGTCAGCCCCAGCATTTT.

The rearrangement uses TRBV30 and TRBJ2-7; 9 bases fit TRBD2. J lost 4 bases, V lost 3 bases, and 7 bases had no gene match. The germline gives CDR1 GTSNPN, CDR2 SVGIG (reference sequence). The CDR3 loop spans 14 amino acids. The CDR3 here is CAWRPGLALYEQYF. Here the CDR3 DNA reads TGTGCCTGGAGACCGGGACTAGCCTTGTACGAGCAGTACTTC.

The chain couples TRBV19 to TRBJ1-2; 7 bases fit TRBD1. This CDR3 contains 12 residues. J lost 2 bases, V lost 10 bases, and 4 bases had no gene match. The germline gives CDR1 LNHDA, CDR2 SQIVND (reference sequence). The CDR3 loop reads CATRTGNYGYTF. The CDR3 coding sequence is TGTGCCACCCGGACAGGAAACTATGGCTACACCTTC.

The CDR3 nucleotides read TGTGCCAGCAGCCCGACAGGGCGGGACACTGAAGCTTTCTTT. The encoded protein is CASSPTGRDTEAFF. The chain couples TRBV5-6 to TRBJ1-1; 7 bases line up with TRBD1. With 4 bases clipped from V and 3 bases from J, the junction kept 6 bases outside the gene matches. Per germline, CDR1 SGHDT and CDR2 YYEEEE. The CDR3 consists of 14 residues.

The chain couples TRBV2 to TRBJ1-4, with D possibly matching TRBD1 (6 bases). Germline lookup yields CDR1 SNHLY and CDR2 FYNNEI. Trimming cost V 7 bases and J 4 bases, with 16 bases left between them. This CDR3 region has 15 residues. The CDR3 is CASKGGVFVNEKLFF. CDR3 nucleotide sequence: TGTGCCAGCAAGGGGGGGGTCTTCGTTAATGAAAAACTGTTTTTT.

The chain recombines TRBV9 with TRBJ2-3; TRBD2 matches at 9 bases. This CDR3 spans 16 amino acids. Germline V CDR1 and CDR2: SGDLS, YYNGEE. The trim removed 3 bases at V and 1 base at J, leaving 6 bases unmatched. The CDR3 spells CASSAPKRGGTDTQYF. The CDR3 bases are TGTGCCAGCAGCGCCCCCAAGCGGGGGGGCACAGATACGCAGTATTTT.

V gene TRBV2 combines with J gene TRBJ2-2; TRBD1 might be the D (6 bases). Deletions cut 5 bases from V and 7 bases from J, with 17 bases between. The CDR3 is 15 residues long. CDR1 and CDR2 (germline): SNHLY, FYNNEI. In DNA, the CDR3 is TGTGCCAGCAGTACCCTGACAGGAACGGGCGGGGAGCTGTTTTTT. Its protein is CASSTLTGTGGELFF.